These T cell receptor beta chains were read from a single sample in a study of identical twins. TCRdb analysed the 5' RACE reads with MiXCR anew, one entry per CDR3 protein. The table lists 200,000 to 250,000 distinct CDR3 sequences, approximately 7.3% of them singletons. The same specimen was also included in a second study, on yellow fever vaccine responses in identical twins.

The material sequenced was CD8+ T cells sorted from blood. The receptors were sampled from a young woman in good health. Both conserved end residues are part of each CDR3. Rows may omit the clone size; those that give it use once, few, many or a size class.

V	size	J	CDR3
TRBV10-1	NA	TRBJ2-7	CASSEEDGEQYF
TRBV5-1	NA	TRBJ2-5	CASSTLGAGDYEETQYF
TRBV2	few	TRBJ2-1	CASRATGFSSYNEQFF
TRBV12-3/TRBV12-4	few	TRBJ2-2	CASSLSAGGTGELFF
TRBV12-3/TRBV12-4	few	TRBJ2-3	CASSLDRGITDTQYF
TRBV29-1	few	TRBJ2-3	CSVAGGLAGGHSTDTQYF
TRBV27	NA	TRBJ2-3	CASSLIPAGNPLADTQYF
TRBV7-9	few	TRBJ2-1	CASSLWGGGTSEDKAHNEQFF
TRBV27	many	TRBJ2-2	CASSPQSDTGELFF
TRBV6-5	few	TRBJ2-7	CASSYFLAGSEQYF
TRBV27	many	TRBJ1-1	CASSPGSDRAGNTEAFF
TRBV14	NA	TRBJ1-1	CASSQDRGTIGTEAFF
TRBV5-5	NA	TRBJ2-1	CASSLVASGGVDEQFF
TRBV3-1	few	TRBJ2-2	CASSQVPGQGGAGELFF
TRBV5-1	NA	TRBJ2-1	CASSSYISSYNELFF
TRBV29-1	NA	TRBJ2-1	CSVEASGLGYNEQFF
TRBV4-2	many	TRBJ2-2	CASSPKTGITGELFF
TRBV12-3/TRBV12-4	few	TRBJ1-2	CASSPTTTGYGYTF
TRBV12-3/TRBV12-4	few	TRBJ2-3	CASSPRLVTDTQYF
TRBV18	many	TRBJ1-5	CASSPVSGGAGNQPQHF
TRBV9	many	TRBJ2-5	CASSVEGALAGAQETQYF
TRBV14	NA	TRBJ2-7	CASSQDGGLSYEQYF
TRBV7-9	NA	TRBJ2-5	CASSLVGSKETQYF
TRBV24-1	many	TRBJ2-1	CATSDPGLAYNEQFF
TRBV12-3/TRBV12-4	many	TRBJ2-1	CASSFSVEQFF
TRBV7-9	many	TRBJ2-1	CASSGPTLAPSYNEQFF
TRBV7-9	NA	TRBJ2-7	CASEPGISYEQYF
TRBV28	many	TRBJ1-1	CASLPLVNTEAFF
TRBV29-1	NA	TRBJ2-1	CSAGRSGRADEQFF
TRBV7-2	NA	TRBJ2-2	CASSPWRTPNTGELFF
TRBV5-5	NA	TRBJ2-5	CASSSAGQGVETQYF
TRBV12-3/TRBV12-4	many	TRBJ2-3	CASRPRGAADTQYF
TRBV13	NA	TRBJ1-3	CASSLSMRDPSGNTIYF
TRBV28	NA	TRBJ2-1	CASNPTTQFYEQFF
TRBV2	NA	TRBJ1-2	CAFCFVTGRSGRDYGYTF
TRBV28	NA	TRBJ2-1	CASSLRGSRSYNEQFF
TRBV7-9	NA	TRBJ2-5	CASSSVQGSGETQYF
TRBV10-3	few	TRBJ1-1	CAISAPGQGADTEAFF
TRBV12-3/TRBV12-4	NA	TRBJ2-1	CASGSNGVYNEQFF
TRBV28	NA	TRBJ2-7	CASSSPGTGGIYEQYF
TRBV13	NA	TRBJ2-3	CASSSRQGPLGTDTQYF
TRBV18	NA	TRBJ2-1	CASSPPEVGLNNEQFF
TRBV11-2	few	TRBJ2-1	CASSSGQVSPPQDNEQFF